These 10 T cell receptor beta chains were sequenced from one sample in a study of graft-versus-host responses after intestinal transplantation. TCRdb's table, derived via immunoSEQ multiplex PCR, lists solely in-frame clones and lacks some. Altogether almost 55,000 clones are present, 91% being singletons, with the ten largest covering less than 6%. The sample in question was PBMCs, obtained around 95 weeks after intestinal transplant. The receptor source for this set is a human patient who received an intestinal transplant, so some T cells may come from the graft donor.

The V and J genes are TRBV29-1 and TRBJ2-7; D is possibly TRBD2 (5 bases). The CDR3 consists of 10 residues. V was shortened by 4 bases and J by 7 bases, with 8 bases between the two germline ends. Germline-derived CDR1 and CDR2 are SQVTM and ANQGSEA. This CDR3 is CSVGGQEQYF. The CDR3 region has the DNA TGCAGCGTTGGAGGGCAGGAGCAGTACTTC.

This clone was found a few times. The chain uses TRBV7-8 and TRBJ1-3; possibly TRBD1 for D (5 bases). Germline V gives CDR1 SGHVS, CDR2 FQNEAQ. This CDR3 comprises 16 residues. V dropped 6 bases and J dropped 4 bases, with 19 bases sitting between them. In DNA form, the CDR3 reads TGTGCCAGCAGACTAAACGGGAGGGGTCTGGGAAACACCATATATTTT. Translation: CASRLNGRGLGNTIYF. The whole variable domain, filled in from reference TRBV7-8 and TRBJ1-3, reads GAGVSQSPRYKVAKRGQDVALRCDPISGHVSLFWYQQALGQGPEFLTYFQNEAQLDKSGLPSDRFFAERPEGSVSTLKIQRTQQEDSAVYLCASRLNGRGLGNTIYFGEGSWLTVV.

V usage is TRBV6-7 and J usage is TRBJ1-5, with D hard to call. Being an ORF, TRBV6-7 has a function that is uncertain. Trimming shortened V by 0 bases and J by 0 bases, and 6 bases separated the two germline ends. The CDR3 has 15 residues. The CDR3 nucleotides read TGTGCCAGCAGTTACTCAGTGGATAGCAATCAGCCCCAGCATTTT. This sequence encodes CASSYSVDSNQPQHF.

This clone was counted a single time. The DNA for the CDR3 is TGTGCCAGCAGTTACCAGGGCGATCAGCCCCAGCATTTT. Its protein is CASSYQGDQPQHF. The chain combines TRBV2 with TRBJ1-5; perhaps TRBD1 as D (5 bases). Trimming took off 5 bases at V and 5 bases at J, with 10 bases between the two ends. The CDR3 is 13 amino acids. Germline lookup yields CDR1 SNHLY and CDR2 FYNNEI.

This rearrangement joins TRBV5-5 to TRBJ2-3; maybe TRBD2 (6 bases). The CDR3 has 13 residues. CDR1 is SGHKS and CDR2 is YYEKEE in the germline V gene (reference sequence). Trimming shortened V by 7 bases and J by 2 bases, and 11 bases separated the two germline ends. In DNA, the CDR3 is TGTGCCAGCCACCTACTAGCCACAGATACGCAGTATTTT. This encodes CASHLLATDTQYF.

The count of this clone is one. J is TRBJ1-2 and V is TRBV28; the D is unclear. The V gene lost 8 bases and the J gene lost 3 bases, with 13 bases spanning the gap. This CDR3 spans 13 amino acids. Germline CDR1 and CDR2: MDHEN and SYDVKM. The CDR3 loop is CASSESFYYGYTF. As DNA, the CDR3 is TGTGCCAGCTCGGAAAGTTTCTACTATGGCTACACCTTC.

Remarks on this clone: The junction does not match germline at one end; this may be a read error. The chain is built from TRBV27 and TRBJ2-5; no firm D call. The CDR3 is made up of 14 amino acids. Germline V gene data show CDR1 as MNHEY and CDR2 as SMNVEV (reference sequence). Written as DNA, the CDR3 is TGTGCCAGCAGCCCATTATCCAAGAAAGAGACCCCGTACTTC. Translated: CASSPLSKKETPYF.

The rearrangement links TRBV7-9 to TRBJ2-3; tentatively, D is TRBD2 (6 bases). Trimming removed 11 bases at V and 1 base at J, with 25 bases between. This CDR3 is built from 17 residues. The germline gives CDR1 SEHNR, CDR2 FQNEAQ (reference sequence). The chain's CDR3 is CAGTLRRDSEGTDTQYF. CDR3 bases: TGTGCCGGCACCCTACGGCGGGATAGCGAGGGCACAGATACGCAGTATTTT.

The rearrangement links TRBV6-1 to TRBJ2-7; no clear D gene. The CDR3 has 10 amino acids. Per the germline V gene, CDR1 is MNHNS and CDR2 is SASEGT. V lost 7 bases, J lost 3 bases, and 4 bases lay in between. CDR3 protein: CASTLYEQYF. The CDR3 DNA sequence: TGTGCCAGCACCCTCTACGAGCAGTACTTC.

This clone was recorded only once. The V gene is TRBV18, the J gene TRBJ1-1, with D perhaps matching TRBD1 (5 bases). Looked up from germline, CDR1 is KGHSH and CDR2 is LQKENI. This CDR3 contains 15 residues. The ends were cut back, 4 bases at V and 3 bases at J, with 15 bases in the middle. The CDR3 protein is CASSQGSIRDTEAFF. CDR3 nucleotides: TGTGCCAGCTCACAGGGGTCAATCCGGGACACTGAAGCTTTCTTT.